This is a list of T cell receptor beta chains from one sample in a study of blood T cells in healthy people across ages. MiXCR, run by TCRdb on the 5' RACE reads, gives a single entry per CDR3 protein. The table lists about 830,000 distinct CDR3 sequences, about 59% of them singletons. Sequenced input: blood. All receptors come from a man under 40 in good health. Both conserved end residues are part of each CDR3. Clone size is not always given. Where it is, it says once, few, many or a class for expanded clones.

abundance | v_gene | len | CDR3aa
- | TRBV12-3/TRBV12-4 | 15 | CASTLSDSPNQPQHF
- | TRBV28 | 17 | CASSFIYRGGAQNEQFF
few | TRBV21-1 | 16 | CASSKVVVIYNSPLHF
few | TRBV4-3 | 17 | CASSQEYQLFSYNEQFF
- | TRBV4-1 | 15 | CASSLRRGDTGELFF
- | TRBV5-6 | 15 | CASRPRGVHQETQYF
- | TRBV4-2 | 16 | CASSRVAGAYTDTQYF
- | TRBV20-1 | 16 | CSAYPSSGLFVETQYF
- | TRBV6-6 | 11 | CASIQRDTQYF
- | TRBV7-8 | 13 | CASSSLSGDTQYF
- | TRBV20-1 | 14 | CSASLNHLSYEQYF
once | TRBV5-1 | 14 | CASSFYGTLDEQYF
- | TRBV20-1 | 15 | CSASLEGAGNTEAFF
many | TRBV9 | 16 | CASSLSPIDGYNEQFF
few | TRBV7-8 | 15 | CASSRGLAGADTQYF
- | TRBV12-3/TRBV12-4 | 13 | CASSGQTDEKLFF
- | TRBV28 | 14 | CASSLFDINYGYTF
- | TRBV3-1 | 17 | CASSQEPTGAGANVLTF
- | TRBV12-3/TRBV12-4 | 14 | CASSFRVLRETQYF
- | TRBV20-1 | 14 | CSARVPPSTDTQYF
- | TRBV20-1 | 16 | CSACSGAGGGYNEQFF
- | TRBV5-6 | 16 | CASSIQYGTPPDEQYF
few | TRBV4-3 | 16 | CASSQEWGIQGTEQYF
- | TRBV6-1 | 14 | CASKVHWVTYEQYF
once | TRBV4-1 | 16 | CASSQSTGARGEKLFF
few | TRBV7-9 | 14 | CASSLSWRGDEQFF
few | TRBV5-1 | 16 | CASSRASGTSYNEQFF
few | TRBV29-1 | 15 | CSVEELAGGRDEQFF
- | TRBV2 | 15 | CASSSGGRNNQPQHF
few | TRBV6-5 | 14 | CASSYRLGVSPLHF
- | TRBV2 | 13 | CASRLDRDNEQFF
few | TRBV4-3 | 17 | CASSRKEGSSYNSPLHF
- | TRBV20-1 | 17 | CSAPGLAGGPSYNEQFF
- | TRBV9 | 17 | CASSASGGPSSYNEPFF
- | TRBV25-1 | 13 | CASSSVLNSEAFF